This entry concerns a single T cell receptor (beta chain). The antigen remains unidentified. This record comes from a study of cytomegalovirus exposure and HLA in healthy donors. The study, taken as a whole, reports: Solely CMV serostatus was available to characterize immune exposure.

PCR involved 60 Vbeta and 13 Jbeta primers. In the original processing: In a later analysis, the count reached some 88 million unique TCR beta chains, with about 9.9 million shared. Here immunoSEQ multiplex PCR was the method, and the copy in TCRdb shows in-frame clones only, minus some. V and J calls and clone size are those listed in that table; D and trimming were worked out from the DNA. Its table records about 88,000 clones. This receptor was taken from a girl under 18 in good health and CMV-seropositive. Sequenced material: PBMCs.

CDR3: CASSRGTDTQYF. The CDR3 DNA sequence: TGTGCCAGCTCACGAGGGACAGATACGCAGTATTTT. The chain carries TRBV18 and TRBJ2-3; D possibly corresponds to TRBD2 (5 bases). This CDR3 comprises 12 residues. The ends were cut back, 4 bases at V and 3 bases at J, with 5 bases in the middle. Germline V gene sequence: CDR1 KGHSH, CDR2 LQKENI.